This T cell receptor (beta chain) appears in the sequencing data of a study of CD8 T cells in Susac syndrome. The RNA input was roughly 0.45 to 1 ug, and it was reverse transcribed with random hexamers. A multiplex approach, immunoSEQ multiplex PCR, amplified TCR beta CDR3 across 54 Vbeta and 13 Jbeta. TCRdb re-called the immunoSEQ multiplex PCR reads through MiXCR, storing one row per CDR3 protein. The repertoire consists of 150,000 to 200,000 distinct CDR3 sequences, with 90% to 95% occurring once and the leading ten covering just over 0.13%. Sequencing of TCR beta was carried out in blood CD8+ and CD4+ T cells. The count of this clonotype is one. Its specificity is not known. Broader study findings: The TCR sequencing and HLA analysis in the study involved a relatively small number of individuals, as the study acknowledged.

The CDR3 sequence is 13 residues long. Germline V gives CDR1 SGHRS, CDR2 YFSETQ. Trimming took off 5 bases at V and 5 bases at J, with 13 bases between the two ends. This receptor was taken from a human donor in good health. The sequencing sample was made of CD4+ T cells from PBMCs. The gene calls are TRBV5-1 and TRBJ2-5, with D perhaps matching TRBD2 (7 bases). This CDR3 is CASRDGGGETQYF. CDR3 nucleotides: TGCGCCAGCAGAGATGGGGGGGGCGAGACCCAGTACTTC.